This T cell receptor (beta chain) comes out of a study of shared clonotypes between healthy human individuals. Whole-study results and caveats: Naive subsets typically showed greater estimated richness than memory subsets. With several donors compared, approximately 5.5% of naive CD4 clonotypes were shared.

The germline V gene has CDR1 GTSNPN and CDR2 SVGIG (reference sequence). Trimming took off 2 bases at V and 11 bases at J, with 24 bases between the two ends. The CDR3 consists of 15 residues. Profiling relied on immunoSEQ multiplex PCR, and the TCRdb table lists in-frame clones only, not all of them. The sample shows approximately 640,000 clones, 72% of them seen only once. Turning to this clone: Its cognate antigen is unknown.

The chain links TRBV30 to TRBJ1-1; tentative D call: TRBD1 (5 bases). The source material was memory CD4+ T cells sorted from blood. Sample subset: CD45RA-negative fraction. The source of this sequence is a woman in her 30s in good health. In nucleotides, the CDR3 is TGTGCCTGGAGTTCGATTAGCAGGGTGTCTGGTAGGGCTTTCTTT. Translated: CAWSSISRVSGRAFF. Complete variable domain (other parts from reference TRBV30 and TRBJ1-1): SQTIHQWPATLVQPVGSPLSLECTVEGTSNPNLYWYRQAAGRGLQLLFYSVGIGQISSEVPQNLSASRPQDRQFILSSKKLLLSDSGFYLCAWSSISRVSGRAFFGQGTRLTVV.